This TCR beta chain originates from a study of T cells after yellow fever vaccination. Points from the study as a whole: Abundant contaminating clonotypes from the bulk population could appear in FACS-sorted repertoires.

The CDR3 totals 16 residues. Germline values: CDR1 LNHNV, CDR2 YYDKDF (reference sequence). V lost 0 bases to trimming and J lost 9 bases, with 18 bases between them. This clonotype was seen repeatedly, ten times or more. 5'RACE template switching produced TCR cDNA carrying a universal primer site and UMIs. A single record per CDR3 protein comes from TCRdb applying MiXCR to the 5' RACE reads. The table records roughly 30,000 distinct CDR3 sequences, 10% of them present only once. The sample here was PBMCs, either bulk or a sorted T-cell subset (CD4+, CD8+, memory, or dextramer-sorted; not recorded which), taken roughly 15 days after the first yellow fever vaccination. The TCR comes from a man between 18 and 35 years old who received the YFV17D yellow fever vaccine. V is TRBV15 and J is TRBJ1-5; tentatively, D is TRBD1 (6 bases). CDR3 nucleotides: TGTGCCACCAGCAGAGAAATGGGGGCGGTCAAACGGCCCCAGCATTTT. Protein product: CATSREMGAVKRPQHF.